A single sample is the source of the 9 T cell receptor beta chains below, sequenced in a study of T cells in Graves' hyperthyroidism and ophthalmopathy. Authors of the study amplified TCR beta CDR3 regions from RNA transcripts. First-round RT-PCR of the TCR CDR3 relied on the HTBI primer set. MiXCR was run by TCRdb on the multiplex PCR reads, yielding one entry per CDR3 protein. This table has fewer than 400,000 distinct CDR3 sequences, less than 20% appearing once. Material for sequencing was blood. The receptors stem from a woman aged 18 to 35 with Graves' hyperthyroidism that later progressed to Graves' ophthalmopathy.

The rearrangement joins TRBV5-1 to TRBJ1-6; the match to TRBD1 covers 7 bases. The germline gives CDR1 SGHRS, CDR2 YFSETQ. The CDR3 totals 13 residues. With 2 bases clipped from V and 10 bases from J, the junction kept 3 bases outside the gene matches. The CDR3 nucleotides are TGCGCCAGCAGCTTCGACAGGGACTCACCCCTCCACTTT. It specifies CASSFDRDSPLHF. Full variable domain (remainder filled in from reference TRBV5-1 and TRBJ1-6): KAGVTQTPRYLIKTRGQQVTLSCSPISGHRSVSWYQQTPGQGLQFLFEYFSETQRNKGNFPGRFSGRQFSNSRSEMNVSTLELGDSALYLCASSFDRDSPLHFGNGTRLTVT.

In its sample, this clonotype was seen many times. The CDR3 spells CATSRGSRGGASDEQYF. The CDR3 DNA follows: TGTGCCACCAGCAGAGGGTCCCGAGGGGGCGCTTCGGACGAGCAGTACTTC. The chain carries TRBV15 and TRBJ2-7; 7 bases are shared with TRBD1. The germline CDR1 and CDR2 sequences are LNHNV and YYDKDF (reference sequence). This CDR3 region has 17 residues. Trimming at V came to 1 base and at J to 5 bases, leaving 14 bases not matched to a gene.

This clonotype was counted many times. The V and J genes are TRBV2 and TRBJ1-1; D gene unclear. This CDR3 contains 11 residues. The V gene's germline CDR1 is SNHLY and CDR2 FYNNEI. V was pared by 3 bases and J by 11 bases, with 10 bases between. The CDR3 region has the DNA TGTGCCAGCAGTGAGTGGGGTCAGGCTTTCTTT. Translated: CASSEWGQAFF. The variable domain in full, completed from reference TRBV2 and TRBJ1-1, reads EPEVTQTPSHQVTQMGQEVILRCVPISNHLYFYWYRQILGQKVEFLVSFYNNEISEKSEIFDDQFSVERPDGSNFTLKIRSTKLEDSAMYFCASSEWGQAFFGQGTRLTVV.

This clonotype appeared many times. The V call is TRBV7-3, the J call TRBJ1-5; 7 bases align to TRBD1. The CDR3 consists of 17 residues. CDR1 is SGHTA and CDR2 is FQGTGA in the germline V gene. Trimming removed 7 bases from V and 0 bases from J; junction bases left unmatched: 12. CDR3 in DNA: TGTGCCAGCACCCCGGACAGGAGCCCCTATAGCAATCAGCCCCAGCATTTT. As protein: CASTPDRSPYSNQPQHF. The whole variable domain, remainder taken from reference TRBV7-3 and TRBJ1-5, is GAGVSQTPSNKVTEKGKYVELRCDPISGHTALYWYRQSLGQGPEFLIYFQGTGAADDSGLPNDRFFAVRPEGSVSTLKIQRTERGDSAVYLCASTPDRSPYSNQPQHFGDGTRLSIL.

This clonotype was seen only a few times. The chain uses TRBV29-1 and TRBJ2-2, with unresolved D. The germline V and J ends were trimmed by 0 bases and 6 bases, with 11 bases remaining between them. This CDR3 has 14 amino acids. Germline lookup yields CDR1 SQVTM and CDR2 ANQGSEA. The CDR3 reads CSVEDRQGSGELFF. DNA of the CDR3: TGCAGCGTTGAAGATCGGCAAGGGTCCGGGGAGCTGTTTTTT.

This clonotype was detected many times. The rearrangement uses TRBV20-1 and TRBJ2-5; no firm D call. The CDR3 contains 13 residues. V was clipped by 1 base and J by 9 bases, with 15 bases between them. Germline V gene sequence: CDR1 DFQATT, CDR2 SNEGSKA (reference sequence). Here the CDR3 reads CSARANSPAAQYF. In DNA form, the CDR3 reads TGCAGTGCTAGAGCTAACAGCCCTGCGGCCCAGTACTTC.

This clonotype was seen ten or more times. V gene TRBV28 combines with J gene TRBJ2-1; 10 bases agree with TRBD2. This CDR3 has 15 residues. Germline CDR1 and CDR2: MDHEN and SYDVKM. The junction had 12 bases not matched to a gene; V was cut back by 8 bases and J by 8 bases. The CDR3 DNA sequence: TGTGCCAGCTCATCTCTAGCGGGAGCGAGACATGAGCAGTTCTTC. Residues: CASSSLAGARHEQFF.

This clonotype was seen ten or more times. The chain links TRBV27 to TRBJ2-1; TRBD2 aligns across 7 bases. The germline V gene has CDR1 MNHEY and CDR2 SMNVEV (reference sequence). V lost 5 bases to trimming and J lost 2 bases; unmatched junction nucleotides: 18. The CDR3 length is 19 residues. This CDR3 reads CASSALPSSQRGAYNEQFF. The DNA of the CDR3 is TGTGCCAGCAGTGCACTCCCCTCTAGTCAGCGGGGCGCCTACAATGAGCAGTTCTTC.

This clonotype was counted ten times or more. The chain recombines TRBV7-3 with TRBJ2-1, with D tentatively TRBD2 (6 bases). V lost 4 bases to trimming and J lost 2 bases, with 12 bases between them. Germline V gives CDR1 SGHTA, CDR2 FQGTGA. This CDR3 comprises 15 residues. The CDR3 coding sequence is TGTGCCAGCAGCTCGTCCGGGACTCCCTACAATGAGCAGTTCTTC. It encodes CASSSSGTPYNEQFF.